The T cell receptor (beta chain) described here comes from a study of regulatory T cells in long-lasting Graves disease (dated by TCRdb to the early 2020s). Background on the whole study: Patients with newly diagnosed Graves' disease had been on antithyroid drugs for under 3 months. Peripheral blood TCR sequencing and RNA sequencing compared persistent Graves' disease patients with newly diagnosed Graves' disease patients. The study was registered as a clinical trial and conducted in China. TCR sequencing covered about 13 persistent and roughly 20 newly diagnosed Graves' disease patients, some 33 samples in total.

Sample time point, as interpreted from the label and publication: newly diagnosed GD, antithyroid drugs for less than 3 months. RNA was extracted from PBMCs in TRIzol for both TCR sequencing and RNA sequencing. The diagnosis of Graves' disease was made according to American Thyroid Association guidelines. Patients were recruited from an endocrinology department in Xi'an, China. Each patient gave approximately 9.7 milliliters of peripheral blood, collected in an EDTA anticoagulant tube. Ficoll Paque Plus density gradient separation was used to isolate PBMCs, and no further T cell sorting was performed. An Agilent 2100 Bioanalyzer and agarose gel were used to check RNA quality, while a NanoDrop 2000 measured RNA concentration. Library creation used multiplex PCR. TCRdb records Illumina HiSeq 4000 as the sequencer. iRepertoire HTBI primers and Arm-PCR amplification of CDR3 regions were used to construct TCR beta libraries. Gel purification was performed on PCR products prior to sequencing. In the source study's methods: Gene usage analysis of CDR3 amino acid clonotypes relied on the roughly 58 TRBV and 13 to 15 TRBJ segments identified across samples. COPE and FqMerger were used to merge filtered high-quality paired reads into contigs. BLAST was used to align contigs to IMGT TRBV, TRBD and TRBJ reference genes, with CDR3 defined following IMGT. Any clonotype with a frequency above 0.1% was counted as a highly expanded clone. Shannon entropy served as the measure of repertoire diversity, while the Gini coefficient captured V-J evenness. A clonotype found in more than one individual was treated as public. TCRdb reworked the public reads: Q25 trimming with fastp, MiXCR clone assembly, productive beta chains retained. Each CDR3 protein gets just one entry, which takes the most common genes and DNA from the rows behind it. The V and J calls reflect TCRdb's pipeline rather than the authors' work. The sample profile shows 450,000 to 700,000 distinct CDR3 sequences; roughly 14% of them were found once. Under 10% of the sample is held by the ten biggest clonotypes.

The paper as a whole reports these results and caveats: The small sample size was acknowledged by the authors as a limitation that may reduce accuracy. Lower TCR Shannon entropy and fewer highly expanded clones were observed in persistent Graves' disease patients than in newly diagnosed patients, which suggested clonal expansion. A larger number of public clonotypes was shared among persistent patients (around 2,700) than among newly diagnosed patients (more than 850). Only peripheral blood was studied, because thyroid tissue, the primary lesion, was inaccessible. Sequencing and analysis were limited to the TCR beta chain. Preferential use of TRBV28, TRBJ1-2 and TRBJ2-5 was observed in persistent disease, whereas TRBV20-1 and TRBJ2-1 were favored in newly diagnosed disease.

Taken from the germline V gene (reference sequence), the CDR1 and CDR2 loops are DFQATT and SNEGSKA. Between the V and J ends, shortened by 5 bases and 0 bases respectively, the junction contains 11 bases. The CDR3 runs 14 residues from the cysteine to the phenylalanine. The read is trimmed to its CDR3 DNA, 42 bases read in frame from base 1. This clonotype came up a few times. It has no known antigen specificity. Per-nucleotide qualities are absent, and no much larger clonotype sits a single base away. This sample also appeared in a second study, on T cells in Graves' hyperthyroidism and ophthalmopathy. The second study, in turn, reports: Stable Graves' hyperthyroidism was defined as the absence of progression to ophthalmopathy over 18 months of follow-up. Hyperthyroidism patients were aged 18 to 65 years and newly diagnosed, with disease duration of less than 2 months. Patients with uncontrolled infections, other autoimmune diseases, pregnancy or lactation were excluded. Diagnoses relied on clinical symptoms, serum thyroxine and TRAb, thyroid ultrasound and orbital computed tomography. For the first round of RT-PCR on the TCR CDR3, the HTBI primer set was used together with the Qiagen OneStep RT-PCR kit. Most expanded thyroid clonotypes (frequency above 0.001) were also found in blood, which suggests that blood repertoires may mirror thyroid immune responses. In cross-validation, a model built on a 13 V-J signature told ophthalmopathy apart from stable hyperthyroidism with roughly 87% sensitivity and roughly 83% specificity, and in testing the same model reached 80%/75%. During validation, the model predicted progression to ophthalmopathy a median of approximately 6 months ahead of onset, with almost 71% sensitivity and more than 72% specificity. To identify distinguishing TCR V-J signatures, a discovery cohort of some 100 patients was used, comprising 43 with Graves' ophthalmopathy and some 60 with stable Graves' hyperthyroidism. Prospective prediction of ophthalmopathy was tested in an independent validation cohort of 18 to 20 hyperthyroidism patients and some 17 patients who later progressed to ophthalmopathy. The 75 to 100 discovery patients were divided at random into training and test sets in a 7:3 ratio. Thyroid tissue and blood T-cell repertoires from six Graves' hyperthyroidism patients were also compared in the study. After blood sampling, hyperthyroidism patients were treated with methimazole at a starting dose of 30 mg daily, and ophthalmopathy patients were treated with high-dose intravenous methylprednisolone. Libraries were constructed in a second round of multiplex PCR, after which size selection and purification were performed. The libraries were sequenced on an Illumina HiSeq2000 using paired-end 100 bp reads. SOAPnuke was used to process the raw data, throwing out any read that contained adapters or uncalled bases, had a mean Phred below 15, or lacked an exact constant-primer or identifier match. High-quality paired reads were merged with COPE v1.2.5, and unique nucleotide sequences were defined as clonotypes. MiTCR v1.1 was used to align clonotypes to the IMGT TRBV, TRBD and TRBJ reference segments. The analysis was restricted to V-J combinations with a frequency above 0.0001, which together covered roughly 99% of the repertoires. The TCS score was defined as F50 (clonal expansion) divided by E x V (chaos), with BLOSUM62-based TCRdist calculated between CDR3 peptides within each V-J. Welch's t-statistics and random forest reduced fewer than 600 V-J features to about 13, which were used in a naive Bayes classifier (R e1071). No statistical method was used to set the sample size in advance, and investigators knew the group allocation. TCR Vbeta CDR3 sequencing of approximately 140 peripheral blood samples (over 40 ophthalmopathy, 75 to 80 hyperthyroidism and roughly 17 progressor patients) is reported in the paper.

The specimen was peripheral blood mononuclear cells (PBMCs), collected at new diagnosis, from a patient treated with antithyroid drugs. Here the chain combines TRBV20-1 and TRBJ2-4; TRBD2 is perhaps the D gene, given 5 matching bases. This TCR came from a man aged 25-40 years with Graves disease. Donor details come from another sample of the same person, matched by shared clones. The CDR3 loop reads CSAEGALAKNIQYF. The sequenced DNA is TGCAGTGCTGAGGGTGCACTAGCCAAAAACATTCAGTACTTC.